This T cell receptor (beta chain) was obtained from a study of blood T cell repertoires in COVID-19. At the level of the study: Researchers got acute and convalescent COVID-19 samples from the United States, Italy and Spain. Nucleic acid was either cDNA or gDNA, and it came from T cells, B-cell-depleted T cells, or PBMCs.

The CDR3 runs 17 residues. V shed 4 bases, J shed 5 bases, and the junction held 12 bases outside the gene matches. Under the authors' procedure: Amplification of reference gene primers was used by the study to estimate nucleated cell counts. Sequenced by immunoSEQ multiplex PCR; TCRdb stores in-frame clones only, minus some. The DNA was the basis for D and trimming; V, J and clone size are from that table. In the table there are about 160,000 clones, roughly 85% of which are singletons. The source material was peripheral blood. This chain uses TRBV5-3 with TRBJ2-5, with 12 bases fitting TRBD2. TRBV5-3 is an open reading frame whose function is uncertain. This clonotype was obtained from a man aged 70-80 years with acute or convalescent COVID-19. In nucleotides, the CDR3 is TGTGCCAGAAGCCATCTAGCGGGAGGGCCTGGGTGGGAGACCCAGTACTTC. It is translated as CARSHLAGGPGWETQYF.